These 27 T cell receptor beta chains came from one sample sequenced in a study of blood T cell repertoires in COVID-19 (dated by TCRdb to about 2020). The receptor library was made with the immunoSEQ multiplex PCR assay. This immuneACCESS table, as held by TCRdb, lists in-frame sequences with V and J called but not all clones. Of the missing ones, under half trace to an unresolved V gene in checked studies; the others have no known cause. The sample table holds 300,000 or so clones, of which approximately 89% were seen once. The biggest ten clones account for about 8% of the sample. Sequencing input: peripheral blood. The source is a woman between 50 and 59 years old who had recovered from COVID-19.

The chain has TRBV19 and TRBJ1-4, with 9 positions matching TRBD1. The V gene end was trimmed by 7 bases and the J gene end by 7 bases; junction bases not matched to a gene: 10. This CDR3 region has 15 residues. The germline gives CDR1 LNHDA, CDR2 SQIVND (reference sequence). CDR3 in DNA: TGTGCCAGTAACCCTTCGGGACAGGGAGGTGAAAAACTGTTTTTT. It translates to CASNPSGQGGEKLFF. Full variable domain (rest looked up from reference TRBV19 and TRBJ1-4): DGGITQSPKYLFRKEGQNVTLSCEQNLNHDAMYWYRQDPGQGLRLIYYSQIVNDFQKGDIAEGYSVSREKKESFPLTVTSAQKNPTAFYLCASNPSGQGGEKLFFGSGTQLSVL.

The chain joins TRBV7-8 to TRBJ1-2; the D is unclear. This CDR3 has 12 amino acids. Between the trimmed V and J ends, which lost 6 bases and 8 bases, there was a span of 13 bases. Per the germline V gene, CDR1 is SGHVS and CDR2 is FQNEAQ. The CDR3 DNA sequence: TGTGCCAGCAGTCCACTTGAGAGGGGCTACACCTTC. This gives the protein CASSPLERGYTF.

The chain recombines TRBV29-1 with TRBJ1-2; D ambiguous. In germline, CDR1 is SQVTM, CDR2 ANQGSEA. V was pared by 6 bases and J by 0 bases, with 8 bases between. The CDR3 sequence is 12 residues long. Written as DNA, the CDR3 is TGCAGCGTCAGTTCTCCTAACTATGGCTACACCTTC. Its translation: CSVSSPNYGYTF.

The chain carries TRBV10-3 and TRBJ2-7; D is possibly TRBD2 (6 bases). Trimming took 10 bases from V and 9 from J, leaving 16 bases between them. The CDR3 is 11 residues long. Germline values: CDR1 ENHRY, CDR2 SYGVKD. This chain's CDR3 is CATNGGTVQYF. DNA of the CDR3: TGTGCCACCAATGGCGGGACCGTGCAGTACTTC.

The chain is built from TRBV10-1 and TRBJ2-2; D is uncertain. Per the germline V gene, CDR1 is WNHNN and CDR2 is SYGVQD (reference sequence). The ends were cut back, 0 bases at V and 1 base at J, with 3 bases in the middle. The CDR3 totals 14 residues. DNA of the CDR3: TGCGCCAGCAGTGAGTCTCTGAACACCGGGGAGCTGTTTTTT. This encodes CASSESLNTGELFF.

The chain links TRBV5-1 to TRBJ1-1; 9 bases are shared with TRBD1. This CDR3 spans 13 amino acids. Germline values: CDR1 SGHRS, CDR2 YFSETQ. The V gene end was trimmed by 4 bases and the J gene end by 3 bases; junction bases not matched to a gene: 1. CDR3 nucleotide sequence: TGCGCCAGCAGCCGACAGGGGGACACTGAAGCTTTCTTT. This sequence encodes CASSRQGDTEAFF.

The V call is TRBV19, the J call TRBJ2-7; D possibly corresponds to TRBD1 (7 bases). Germline V gene data show CDR1 as LNHDA and CDR2 as SQIVND (reference sequence). The CDR3 is 15 amino acids. Trimming left V 4 bases short and J 4 bases short, with 17 bases between. As DNA, the CDR3 is TGTGCCAGTAGTAGGGGGGACAGCCCTCTTTACGAGCAGTACTTC. Translating gives CASSRGDSPLYEQYF.

The V gene is TRBV19, the J gene TRBJ2-5; possible D gene TRBD2, 5 bases. V lost 1 base to trimming and J lost 5 bases, with 8 bases between them. The CDR3 length is 13 residues. Germline CDR1 is LNHDA and CDR2 is SQIVND (reference sequence). The CDR3 DNA follows: TGTGCCAGTAGTATAGCGGGGATGGAGACCCAGTACTTC. This translates into CASSIAGMETQYF.

V gene TRBV9 combines with J gene TRBJ2-1; 8 bases agree with TRBD1. The V gene end was trimmed by 4 bases and the J gene end by 16 bases; junction bases not matched to a gene: 10. CDR1 and CDR2 from the germline V gene are SGDLS and YYNGEE. The CDR3 covers 12 residues. CDR3 in DNA: TGTGCCAGCAGCCCCTGGACAGGGAGTTTATTCTTC. Translated, it gives CASSPWTGSLFF.

The chain employs TRBV30 and TRBJ2-5, with D tentatively TRBD2 (5 bases). Germline values: CDR1 GTSNPN, CDR2 SVGIG (reference sequence). V lost 0 bases, J lost 5 bases, and 10 bases lay in between. CDR3 length equals 13 residues. The CDR3 sequence is CAWSVSSLETQYF. CDR3 DNA sequence: TGTGCCTGGAGTGTATCTAGCTTGGAGACCCAGTACTTC.

The V and J genes are TRBV3-1 (or the pseudogene TRBV3-2) and TRBJ2-7; 9 bases are shared with TRBD1. This CDR3 contains 15 residues. The V gene end was trimmed by 2 bases and the J gene end by 1 base; junction bases not matched to a gene: 3. The germline gives CDR1 LGHDT, CDR2 YNNKEL (reference sequence). In nucleotides, the CDR3 is TGTGCCAGCAGCCAACCGGGACAGGGTTCCTACGAGCAGTACTTC. Translating it yields CASSQPGQGSYEQYF.

This clone was recorded only once. The rearrangement links TRBV28 to TRBJ2-1; TRBD1 might be the D (5 bases). Germline CDR1 MDHEN, CDR2 SYDVKM. V was clipped by 6 bases and J by 3 bases, with 12 bases between them. The CDR3 runs 14 residues. CDR3 protein: CASSPLQGYNEQFF. The CDR3 region has the DNA TGTGCCAGCAGCCCCCTTCAGGGCTACAATGAGCAGTTCTTC.

The rearrangement links TRBV5-4 to TRBJ2-7, with a weak D call TRBD2 (6 bases). This CDR3 spans 15 amino acids. Germline V gene sequence: CDR1 SGHNT, CDR2 YYREEE (reference sequence). V lost 0 bases to trimming and J lost 5 bases, with 15 bases between them. This CDR3 is CASSLGGVQGHEQYF. CDR3 DNA: TGTGCCAGCAGCTTGGGGGGGGTTCAAGGTCACGAGCAGTACTTC.

The rearrangement uses TRBV5-1 and TRBJ2-7, with 8 positions matching TRBD1. CDR3 length equals 15 residues. Germline CDR1 SGHRS, CDR2 YFSETQ. With V trimmed by 5 bases and J by 0 bases, 7 bases remained unmatched. CDR3 in DNA: TGCGCCAGCAGGTGGCGGACAGGGAGCTCCTACGAGCAGTACTTC. This gives the protein CASRWRTGSSYEQYF. Based on the CDR3 plus reference TRBV5-1 and TRBJ2-7, the full variable domain is KAGVTQTPRYLIKTRGQQVTLSCSPISGHRSVSWYQQTPGQGLQFLFEYFSETQRNKGNFPGRFSGRQFSNSRSEMNVSTLELGDSALYLCASRWRTGSSYEQYFGPGTRLTVT.

V is TRBV7-2 and J is TRBJ1-1, with a possible D match to TRBD1 (5 bases). V was shortened by 5 bases and J by 1 base, with 17 bases between the two germline ends. Germline CDR1 reads SGHTA; CDR2 reads FQGNSA. This CDR3 is built from 16 residues. The CDR3 loop is CASSRVVGRGNTEAFF. The DNA for the CDR3 is TGTGCCAGCAGCCGTGTGGTGGGGCGGGGGAACACTGAAGCTTTCTTT. The full variable domain, in which reference TRBV7-2 and TRBJ1-1 provide the parts outside the CDR3, is GAGVSQSPSNKVTEKGKDVELRCDPISGHTALYWYRQSLGQGLEFLIYFQGNSAPDKSGLPSDRFSAERTGGSVSTLTIQRTQQEDSAVYLCASSRVVGRGNTEAFFGQGTRLTVV.

The chain combines TRBV9 with TRBJ2-5; TRBD1 is a possible D gene (6 bases). The V gene lost 3 bases and the J gene lost 8 bases, with 17 bases spanning the gap. This CDR3 contains 14 residues. The germline CDR1 and CDR2 sequences are SGDLS and YYNGEE. CDR3 region: CASSEDSSKRTQYF. The DNA of the CDR3 is TGTGCCAGCAGCGAGGACAGTTCCAAGAGAACCCAGTACTTC.

J is TRBJ1-2 and V is TRBV6-6, with a tentative D call TRBD1 (6 bases). Germline values: CDR1 MNHNY, CDR2 SVGAGI (reference sequence). V was pared by 2 bases and J by 8 bases, with 15 bases between. The CDR3 sequence is 14 residues long. In DNA, the CDR3 is TGTGCCAGCAGTTACAACAGGGACGAGGGCGGCTACACCTTC. Protein: CASSYNRDEGGYTF.

The rearrangement uses TRBV24-1 and TRBJ2-7; 9 nucleotides agree with TRBD1. From germline, CDR1 is KGHDR and CDR2 SFDVKD. The CDR3 runs to 13 residues. With V trimmed by 3 bases and J by 9 bases, 5 bases remained unmatched. This CDR3 reads CATSDPGQGGQYF. In nucleotides, the CDR3 is TGTGCCACCAGTGATCCGGGACAGGGAGGGCAGTACTTC.

The chain is built from TRBV28 and TRBJ1-4; 10 nucleotides align to TRBD1. Trimming at V came to 5 bases and at J to 11 bases, leaving 11 bases not matched to a gene. Germline V CDR1 and CDR2: MDHEN, SYDVKM. The CDR3 has 15 residues. This chain's CDR3 is CASSIPGQGSEKLFF. The CDR3 DNA reads as TGTGCCAGCAGTATACCGGGACAGGGGTCGGAGAAACTGTTTTTT. Looking up the rest from reference TRBV28 and TRBJ1-4 gives the full variable domain: DVKVTQSSRYLVKRTGEKVFLECVQDMDHENMFWYRQDPGLGLRLIYFSYDVKMKEKGDIPEGYSVSREKKERFSLILESASTNQTSMYLCASSIPGQGSEKLFFGSGTQLSVL.

V and J are TRBV4-2 and TRBJ2-7, with TRBD2 matching over 9 bases. CDR1 is LGHNA, CDR2 YNFKEQ, per germline. This CDR3 has 15 residues. Trimming took 2 bases from V and 0 from J; bases not matched to a gene: 2. The CDR3 nucleotides are TGTGCCAGCAGCCAACTTAGCGGGAGCTCCTACGAGCAGTACTTC. The encoded protein is CASSQLSGSSYEQYF.

The chain is built from TRBV9 and TRBJ1-4, with 7 bases aligning to TRBD1. With 4 bases clipped from V and 4 bases from J, the junction kept 4 bases outside the gene matches. There are 14 residues in the CDR3. Germline CDR1 is SGDLS and CDR2 is YYNGEE. CDR3 nucleotide sequence: TGTGCCAGCAGCAAGGGACAGCTTAATGAAAAACTGTTTTTT. This gives the protein CASSKGQLNEKLFF.

V is TRBV25-1 and J is TRBJ2-7, with 9 bases identical to TRBD2. CDR1 and CDR2 (germline): MGHDK, SYGVNS. There are 15 residues in the CDR3. J lost 4 bases, V lost 6 bases, and 10 bases had no gene match. CDR3 region: CASRPTTSGEYEQYF. CDR3 sequence (DNA): TGTGCCAGCAGGCCCACGACTAGCGGAGAATACGAGCAGTACTTC.

This chain uses TRBV3-1 (or the pseudogene TRBV3-2) with TRBJ2-6; maybe TRBD1 (5 bases). The CDR3 has 16 amino acids. In germline, CDR1 is LGHDT, CDR2 YNNKEL (reference sequence). V lost 4 bases to trimming and J lost 0 bases, with 10 bases between them. This CDR3 reads CASSPRRGSGANVLTF. The CDR3 DNA reads TGTGCCAGCAGCCCACGAAGGGGCTCTGGGGCCAACGTCCTGACTTTC.

This chain links TRBV6-2 or TRBV6-3 with TRBJ2-2; D gene ambiguous. The germline V and J ends were trimmed by 2 bases and 3 bases, with 7 bases remaining between them. The CDR3 has 14 amino acids. Germline V CDR1 and CDR2: MNHEY, SVGEGT. The DNA for the CDR3 is TGTGCCAGCAGTTACGGCGGATACACCGGGGAGCTGTTTTTT. Protein: CASSYGGYTGELFF.

This clone has a handful of counts. The genes are TRBV6-5 and TRBJ1-6; TRBD1 matches at 10 bases. V shed 2 bases, J shed 8 bases, and the junction held 6 bases outside the gene matches. CDR1 and CDR2 (germline): MNHEY, SVGAGI. This CDR3 contains 16 residues. The CDR3 reads CASSYARTGGDSPLHF. The CDR3 DNA follows: TGTGCCAGCAGTTACGCCCGGACAGGGGGGGATTCACCCCTCCACTTT.

V usage is TRBV11-3 and J usage is TRBJ2-5, with 7 bases aligning to TRBD2. The CDR3 covers 18 residues. Losses at the gene ends were 1 base for V and 2 bases for J; bases not matched to a gene: 13. CDR1 is SGHNT and CDR2 is YENEEA in the germline V gene. The CDR3 protein is CASSLGGGRGEAQETQYF. The CDR3 DNA sequence: TGTGCCAGCAGCTTAGGCGGGGGTCGGGGAGAAGCACAAGAGACCCAGTACTTC.

The chain has TRBV28 and TRBJ1-3, with D tentatively TRBD1 (5 bases). V lost 3 bases and J 1 base, leaving 10 bases between the germline ends. The CDR3 consists of 15 residues. Looked up from germline, CDR1 is MDHEN and CDR2 is SYDVKM. CDR3 bases: TGTGCCAGCAGTTTTAGGGGAATTTCTGGAAACACCATATATTTT. It translates to CASSFRGISGNTIYF. Variable domain in full (rest from reference TRBV28 and TRBJ1-3): DVKVTQSSRYLVKRTGEKVFLECVQDMDHENMFWYRQDPGLGLRLIYFSYDVKMKEKGDIPEGYSVSREKKERFSLILESASTNQTSMYLCASSFRGISGNTIYFGEGSWLTVV.